This TCR beta chain was obtained from a study of cytomegalovirus exposure and HLA in healthy donors. For the study at large: Genotyping of 300 to 450 donors showed that 80% to 85% belonged to the Caucasian-associated ancestry cluster.

Study conclusions and caveats: Researchers reported from a later analysis that most CMV-associated TCR beta chains appeared HLA-restricted. Immune exposure information available was restricted to CMV serostatus.

About this clone: Antigen unknown.

This PCR relied on a set of 60 Vbeta primers and 13 Jbeta primers. Generated by immunoSEQ multiplex PCR, the TCRdb table keeps only in-frame clones and is missing some. The top ten clones hold roughly 2.7% of a sample with under 150,000 clones, approximately 82% of them seen once. The specimen sequenced was PBMCs. The TCR was taken from a man aged 45-60 years in good health and CMV-seronegative.

This CDR3 reads CASSLEGVGGYTF. The CDR3 coding sequence is TGTGCCAGCAGCTTGGAAGGGGTGGGTGGCTACACCTTC. The V call is TRBV5-4, the J call TRBJ1-2; TRBD1 might be the D (5 bases). The V end lost 0 bases, the J end lost 7 bases, and 10 bases lay between the germline ends. CDR3 size: 13 residues. The germline CDR1 and CDR2 sequences are SGHNT and YYREEE (reference sequence).